The entry below describes one T cell receptor (beta chain). This sample includes further DNA sequences coding for the same CDR3. The data were obtained in a study of blood T cell repertoires in COVID-19. Across the study: T cells, B-cell-depleted T cells, or PBMCs provided the cDNA or gDNA that served as material.

This study enrolled people aged about 18 to 100 from about 26 US geographic areas. Participants' reported clinical history set cohort assignment. CDR3 length: 12 amino acids. V lost 2 bases to trimming and J lost 8 bases, with 8 bases between them. Germline assignment: CDR1 SGHDT and CDR2 YYEEEE. Produced via immunoSEQ multiplex PCR; TCRdb's table is partial and in-frame only. Of 400,000 to 550,000 clones listed, 70% to 90% were seen once; the top ten hold over 1.5%. The receptor was derived from a woman aged 18-35 years with acute COVID-19. J is TRBJ2-1 and V is TRBV5-6; maybe TRBD1 (5 bases). Sequenced: PBMCs or T cells enriched from blood (not recorded which). The CDR3 reads CASSLDRDEQFF. CDR3 DNA: TGTGCCAGCAGCTTAGACAGAGATGAGCAGTTCTTC.